This T cell receptor (beta chain) was profiled in a study of CD8 T cells in ankylosing spondylitis. Findings and caveats of the study: Made up of about eight highly homologous variants, a TCR beta motif appeared characteristic of ankylosing spondylitis blood.

Library preparation for TCR beta used quantitative 5'-RACE with molecular barcodes. TCRdb itself ran the 5' RACE reads through MiXCR, one entry per CDR3 protein. The sample lists about 190,000 distinct CDR3 sequences, 13% occurring once. This clonotype was observed many times. What it binds is unknown. The sequenced material came from blood, either unsorted or a sorted T cell fraction (not recorded which). This receptor was identified in a female donor with ankylosing spondylitis or in good health (not recorded which).

The CDR3 sequence is CASSWVADTIYF. CDR3 DNA sequence: TGTGCCAGCAGTTGGGTGGCGGACACCATATATTTT. The chain has TRBV12-3 or TRBV12-4 and TRBJ1-3; D not certain. This CDR3 is 12 amino acids long. With 4 bases removed from V and 8 bases from J, the gap between germline ends came to 9 bases.